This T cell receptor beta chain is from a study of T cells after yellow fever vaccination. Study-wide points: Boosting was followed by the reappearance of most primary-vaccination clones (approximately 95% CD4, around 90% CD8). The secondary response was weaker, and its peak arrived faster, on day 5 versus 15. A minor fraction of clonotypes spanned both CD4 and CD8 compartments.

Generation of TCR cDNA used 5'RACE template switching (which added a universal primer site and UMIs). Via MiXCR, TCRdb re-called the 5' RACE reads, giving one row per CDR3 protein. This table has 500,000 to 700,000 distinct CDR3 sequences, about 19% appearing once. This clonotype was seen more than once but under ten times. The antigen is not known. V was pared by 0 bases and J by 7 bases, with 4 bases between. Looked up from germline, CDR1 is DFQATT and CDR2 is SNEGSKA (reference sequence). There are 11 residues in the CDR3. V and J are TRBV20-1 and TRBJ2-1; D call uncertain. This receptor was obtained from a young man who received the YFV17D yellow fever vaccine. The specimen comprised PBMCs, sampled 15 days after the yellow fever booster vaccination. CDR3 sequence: CSARDHNEQFF. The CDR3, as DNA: TGCAGTGCTAGAGACCATAATGAGCAGTTCTTC.